This paragraph covers one TCR beta chain sequence. The antigen is not known. The data were obtained in a study of blood T cells in healthy people across ages. Whole-study results and caveats: Any changes in expanded clonotypes were possibly confounded, as donor CMV status remained unknown.

V was clipped by 6 bases and J by 0 bases, with 12 bases between them. The CDR3 extends over 15 amino acids. Germline-derived CDR1 and CDR2 are MDHEN and SYDVKM. The authors drew 8 to 10 milliliters of peripheral blood from each donor. Sample-barcoded 5' priming and a J-beta primer mix drove a second PCR of roughly 6 to 12 cycles. One entry per CDR3 protein results from TCRdb running MiXCR on the 5' RACE reads. Of around 1,800,000 distinct CDR3 sequences detected, 35% to 50% appear once; the ten largest clones hold about 23%. This TCR derives from a human donor in good health. Sequences were obtained from blood. The chain combines TRBV28 with TRBJ2-4, with D possibly TRBD1 on 6 matching bases. This CDR3 is CASSSRTVAKNIQYF. The CDR3 region has the DNA TGTGCCAGCAGCTCCAGGACAGTAGCCAAAAACATTCAGTACTTC.